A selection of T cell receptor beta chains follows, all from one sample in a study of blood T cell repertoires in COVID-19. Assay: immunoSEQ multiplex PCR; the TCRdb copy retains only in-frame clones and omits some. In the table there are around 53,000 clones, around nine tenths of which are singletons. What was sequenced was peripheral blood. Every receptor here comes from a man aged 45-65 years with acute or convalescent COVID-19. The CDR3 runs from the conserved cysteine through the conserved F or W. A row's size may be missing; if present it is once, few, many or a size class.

CASSASGGAYEQYF TRBV6-5 NA
CASSWPLFGANVLTF TRBV7-9 NA
CASSPIAGGPDTGELFF TRBV18 NA
CAWILAGAPGANVLTF TRBV30 NA
CASSLGAAIYF TRBV7-9 NA
CAISESRQPDQPQHF TRBV10-3 few
CASGAPRTVNFYEQYF TRBV12-5 NA
CASSSSWHTEAFF TRBV9 NA
CASSLALNSLDSSSPLSYNEQFF TRBV13 NA
CASGVRGASNGRKTLNEQFF TRBV19 NA
CASSLGTEYGYTF TRBV5-1 NA
CASSRSDRTGELFF TRBV19 NA
CASSIGVLVQQETQYF TRBV19 NA
CSASSREVEPQHF TRBV20-1 NA
CASSLAAATYEQYF TRBV5-1 NA
CASNPGQGAANYGYTF TRBV9 NA
CASSPFEVKNEKLFF TRBV18 NA
CASTPGQSDTEAFF TRBV6-5 NA
CASSYYRPGQHYGYTF TRBV6-5 NA
CASRTSGAYNEQFF TRBV6-5 NA
CASSPRGRWIQYF TRBV6-5 NA
CASSFPGTGNQPQHF TRBV28 NA
CASSTRRGGEPYEQYF TRBV6-6 NA
CASSVGRGNQPQHF TRBV28 NA
CAKSSGGEAEQFF TRBV10-3 NA
CAWSWEGTGDYQPQHF TRBV30 NA
CASSYGGSLGNTIYF TRBV6-5 NA
CASRPGGSRYEQYF TRBV6-5 NA
CASTFYQGAKSEQFF TRBV28 once
CASSLQGEGSPLHF TRBV5-4 NA
CATSEEGNSETQYF TRBV7-8 NA